This T cell receptor beta chain was captured by sequencing in a study of T cell changes during pregnancy in multiple sclerosis. V was clipped by 6 bases and J by 4 bases, with 18 bases between them. The CDR3 contains 15 residues. Germline V gene sequence: CDR1 LNHDA, CDR2 SQIVND (reference sequence). Assay: immunoSEQ multiplex PCR; the TCRdb copy retains only in-frame clones and omits some. In the table there are about 66,000 clones, about nine tenths of which are singletons. The chain joins TRBV19 to TRBJ1-1; D call uncertain. The sequence was obtained from a female donor with multiple sclerosis, enrolled in a pregnancy study. This material consisted of peripheral blood, taken in the third trimester of pregnancy. CDR3 amino acids: CASSFVGFVRTEAFF. The CDR3 region has the DNA TGTGCCAGTAGCTTCGTCGGGTTTGTACGCACTGAAGCTTTCTTT.